This TCR beta chain was captured by sequencing in a study of shared clonotypes between healthy human individuals. In the study overall: Donors consisted of two women and a few men between 18 and 49.

A few counts support this clone. Antigen unknown. Other DNA sequences of this sample code for an identical CDR3. Whole-study results and caveats: Tissues were not sampled, only blood, and their repertoires likely differ. Incompleteness in sorted-subset sequencing, despite large depth, was shown by rarefaction.

For each subset, genomic DNA was distributed in equal portions over several immunoSEQ plates. Assay: immunoSEQ multiplex PCR; the TCRdb copy retains only in-frame clones and omits some. Of 2.5 million or so clones listed, roughly 92% were seen once; the top ten hold around 0.14%. The germline V gene has CDR1 MNHEY and CDR2 SVGAGI. The V and J ends lost 6 bases and 9 bases, in that order; junction bases with no gene match: 8. There are 14 residues in the CDR3. Sample: naive CD4+ T cells sorted from blood. Subset in this sample: CD45RA+ positively selected. The sequence came from a man between 18 and 35 years old in good health. The chain has TRBV6-5 and TRBJ1-6; 7 positions agree with TRBD1. The CDR3 nucleotides read TGTGCCAGCAGCAACAGGGGAGTGGGTTCACCCCTCCACTTT. This sequence encodes CASSNRGVGSPLHF.